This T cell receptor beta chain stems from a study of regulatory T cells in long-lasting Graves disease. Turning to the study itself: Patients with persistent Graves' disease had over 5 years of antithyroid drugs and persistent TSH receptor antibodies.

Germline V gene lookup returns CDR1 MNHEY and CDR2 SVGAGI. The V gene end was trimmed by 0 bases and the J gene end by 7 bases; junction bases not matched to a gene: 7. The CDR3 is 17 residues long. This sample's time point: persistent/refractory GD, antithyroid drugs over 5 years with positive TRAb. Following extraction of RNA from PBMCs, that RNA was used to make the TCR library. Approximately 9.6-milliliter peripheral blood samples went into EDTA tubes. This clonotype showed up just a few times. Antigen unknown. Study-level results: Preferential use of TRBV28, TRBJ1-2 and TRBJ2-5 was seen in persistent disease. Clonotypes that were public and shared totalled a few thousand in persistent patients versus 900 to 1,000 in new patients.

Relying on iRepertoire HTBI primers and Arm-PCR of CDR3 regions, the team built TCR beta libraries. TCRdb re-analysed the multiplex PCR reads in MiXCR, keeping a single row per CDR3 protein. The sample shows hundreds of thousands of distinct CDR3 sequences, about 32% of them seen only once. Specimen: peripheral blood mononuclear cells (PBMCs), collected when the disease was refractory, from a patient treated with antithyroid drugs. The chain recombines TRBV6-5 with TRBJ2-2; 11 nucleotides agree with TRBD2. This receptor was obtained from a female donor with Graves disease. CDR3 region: CASSYSTSGRRIGELFF. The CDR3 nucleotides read TGTGCCAGCAGTTACTCCACTAGCGGGAGACGTATCGGGGAGCTGTTTTTT.